The rows below give T cell receptor beta chains drawn from one sample of a study of OX40 agonist ivuxolimab in advanced cancers. Assay used: immunoSEQ multiplex PCR; TCRdb lists only in-frame clones, some missing. The sample contains some 80,000 clones, roughly nine tenths of which appear only once. The specimen was CD4+ or CD8+ T cells sorted from blood, collected in a trial of the OX40 agonist ivuxolimab. These receptors were collected from an adult with an advanced solid tumor such as melanoma, head and neck, liver or kidney cancer. Each CDR3 is given with its conserved first and last residue. The D gene is left open where the match is weak.

D	V	J	DNA	CDR3
TRBD1	TRBV6-5	TRBJ1-4	TGTGCCAGCAGTGCATCCGGGACAGGGGAAAAACTGTTTTTT	CASSASGTGEKLFF
TRBD1	TRBV6-5	TRBJ1-1	TGTGCCAGAAGACAGGGACAGGAAACTGAAGCTTTCTTT	CARRQGQETEAFF
.	TRBV7-8	TRBJ2-7	TGTGCCAGCAGCCCGGGGACTTTTGGGGGAGCCTACGAGCAGTACTTC	CASSPGTFGGAYEQYF
.	TRBV4-1	TRBJ1-1	TGCGCCAGCAGCCAAGAAAGAGGGGGTCCTGAAGCTTTCTTT	CASSQERGGPEAFF
TRBD1	TRBV19	TRBJ1-5	TGTGCCAGTAGTATATCCCCTTGGGACAGGGGGCCCAATCAGCCCCAGCATTTT	CASSISPWDRGPNQPQHF
TRBD2	TRBV5-4	TRBJ2-7	TGTGCCAGTACTCCAGCGGGAGGTCGATCGGACGAGCAGTACTTC	CASTPAGGRSDEQYF
TRBD2	TRBV19	TRBJ2-5	TGTGCCAGTAGGAGAGCGGGAGTTTCCCAAGAGACCCAGTACTTC	CASRRAGVSQETQYF
.	TRBV27	TRBJ1-5	TGTGCCAGCAGTCAGAACAGGCTTAGCAATCAGCCCCAGCATTTT	CASSQNRLSNQPQHF
.	TRBV28	TRBJ1-2	TGTGCCAGCAGTTTGGCCGCTTATGGCTACACCTTC	CASSLAAYGYTF
TRBD2	TRBV10-3	TRBJ2-7	TGTGCCATCAGGGGACTAGCGGGCTCCTACGAGCAGTACTTC	CAIRGLAGSYEQYF